Shown below are 22 T cell receptor beta chains from a single sample sequenced in a study of T cells in Graves' hyperthyroidism and ophthalmopathy. Amplification of TCR beta CDR3 regions was performed using RNA transcripts as template. A first-round RT-PCR of the TCR CDR3 used the HTBI primer set. TCRdb itself ran the multiplex PCR reads through MiXCR, one entry per CDR3 protein. The table has about 160,000 distinct CDR3 sequences, over 7.5% seen once. Sample: blood. The receptors here all came from a woman younger than 35 with Graves' hyperthyroidism that later progressed to Graves' ophthalmopathy.

The gene calls are TRBV5-6 and TRBJ2-7; 8 bases map to TRBD1. Germline CDR1 reads SGHDT; CDR2 reads YYEEEE. Losses at the gene ends were 2 bases for V and 4 bases for J; bases not matched to a gene: 5. This CDR3 spans 14 amino acids. The CDR3 DNA reads as TGTGCCAGCAGCTTAGGGACAGGAAATTACGAGCAGTACTTC. It translates to CASSLGTGNYEQYF.

This clonotype was picked up many times. V and J are TRBV20-1 and TRBJ2-1; 16 nucleotides line up with TRBD2. This CDR3 spans 15 amino acids. Losses at the gene ends were 6 bases for V and 4 bases for J; bases not matched to a gene: 3. CDR1 is DFQATT, CDR2 SNEGSKA, per germline (reference sequence). CDR3 DNA sequence: TGCAGTGCCGGGACTAGCGGGAGGGAATACAATGAGCAGTTCTTC. It encodes CSAGTSGREYNEQFF.

The J gene is TRBJ1-3, the V gene TRBV18; D is ambiguous. Germline assignment: CDR1 KGHSH and CDR2 LQKENI. Between the trimmed V and J ends, which lost 6 bases and 8 bases, there was a span of 20 bases. The CDR3 totals 15 residues. This CDR3 reads CASSPQRTLPDTIYF. For the CDR3, the DNA is TGTGCCAGCTCGCCGCAACGGACGCTTCCGGACACCATATATTTT. Complete variable domain (other parts from reference TRBV18 and TRBJ1-3): NAGVMQNPRHLVRRRGQEARLRCSPMKGHSHVYWYRQLPEEGLKFMVYLQKENIIDESGMPKERFSAEFPKEGPSILRIQQVVRGDSAAYFCASSPQRTLPDTIYFGEGSWLTVV.

Turning to this clonotype: This may be a read error: a much more frequent sequence differs by one nucleotide. This rearrangement joins TRBV2 to TRBJ2-2, with D unclear. The ends were cut back, 7 bases at V and 7 bases at J, with 13 bases in the middle. Germline loops: CDR1 SNHLY, CDR2 FYNNEI. The CDR3 totals 13 residues. The CDR3 loop reads CASNQVGIGELFF. The CDR3 region has the DNA TGTGCCAGCAACCAGGTTGGGATCGGGGAGCTGTTTTTT. The whole variable domain, remainder taken from reference TRBV2 and TRBJ2-2, is EPEVTQTPSHQVTQMGQEVILRCVPISNHLYFYWYRQILGQKVEFLVSFYNNEISEKSEIFDDQFSVERPDGSNFTLKIRSTKLEDSAMYFCASNQVGIGELFFGEGSRLTVL.

The rearrangement links TRBV29-1 to TRBJ2-1; D is undetermined. Germline-derived CDR1 and CDR2 are SQVTM and ANQGSEA. This CDR3 spans 12 amino acids. Trimming removed 0 bases from V and 3 bases from J, with 3 bases in between. The CDR3, as DNA: TGCAGCGTTGAAGATCGCTACAATGAGCAGTTCTTC. Translated, it gives CSVEDRYNEQFF.

In this sample, this clonotype turned up many times. The J gene is TRBJ1-2, the V gene TRBV6-1; D ambiguous. The CDR3 is 16 residues long. V lost 7 bases, J lost 4 bases, and 22 bases lay in between. Germline V gives CDR1 MNHNS, CDR2 SASEGT. DNA of the CDR3: TGTGCCAGCACCTCGGGCCAAACGGAAGGGAGCTATGGCTACACCTTC. This sequence encodes CASTSGQTEGSYGYTF.

This clonotype came up many times. The chain combines TRBV5-1 with TRBJ1-6; D is uncertain. The CDR3 is 15 residues long. With 0 bases removed from V and 7 bases from J, the gap between germline ends came to 11 bases. Germline V CDR1 and CDR2: SGHRS, YFSETQ. CDR3 in DNA: TGCGCCAGCAGCTTGGGGGGTCGGCTAAATTCACCCCTCCACTTT. Amino acid sequence: CASSLGGRLNSPLHF.

This clonotype was recorded at least ten times. This chain joins TRBV28 and TRBJ1-1; the D gene is possibly TRBD1 (6 bases). The length of the CDR3 is 16 residues. Between the trimmed V and J ends, which lost 5 bases and 0 bases, there was a span of 16 bases. CDR1 is MDHEN, CDR2 SYDVKM, per germline. As DNA, the CDR3 is TGTGCCAGCAGTGGGGGGGGGGGCGCGGTGAACACTGAAGCTTTCTTT. Translated: CASSGGGGAVNTEAFF.

This clonotype was counted many times. The chain recombines TRBV6-1 with TRBJ2-5, with D perhaps matching TRBD1 or TRBD2 (5 bases each). The CDR3 totals 12 residues. CDR1 is MNHNS and CDR2 is SASEGT in the germline V gene. Trimming shortened V by 6 bases and J by 5 bases, and 10 bases separated the two germline ends. DNA of the CDR3: TGTGCCAGCAGGGGGGTTGGGGAGACCCAGTACTTC. Its translation: CASRGVGETQYF.

This clonotype came up many times. The chain joins TRBV14 to TRBJ2-7, with D maybe TRBD1 (6 bases). Germline values: CDR1 SGHDN, CDR2 FVKESK. Trimming pared 4 bases from V and 4 bases from J, leaving 11 bases between. The CDR3 is 13 amino acids. Written as DNA, the CDR3 is TGTGCCAGCAGCCCCCAGGGGAAATACGAGCAGTACTTC. Its protein is CASSPQGKYEQYF.

This clonotype was seen at least ten times. J is TRBJ2-7 and V is TRBV2, with no clear D. Germline CDR1 and CDR2: SNHLY and FYNNEI. The length of the CDR3 is 14 residues. The V and J ends lost 7 bases and 0 bases respectively, with 13 bases between them. The CDR3 region has the DNA TGTGCCAGCACTCCGACGGGCGGCTCCTACGAGCAGTACTTC. It specifies CASTPTGGSYEQYF. The full variable domain, rest sourced from reference TRBV2 and TRBJ2-7, is EPEVTQTPSHQVTQMGQEVILRCVPISNHLYFYWYRQILGQKVEFLVSFYNNEISEKSEIFDDQFSVERPDGSNFTLKIRSTKLEDSAMYFCASTPTGGSYEQYFGPGTRLTVT.

This clonotype appeared many times. The V call is TRBV28, the J call TRBJ2-5; no definite D call. Germline assignment: CDR1 MDHEN and CDR2 SYDVKM. V was clipped by 2 bases and J by 3 bases, with 7 bases between them. This CDR3 comprises 13 residues. The CDR3 coding sequence is TGTGCCAGCAGTTTAGGGTCAGAAGAGACCCAGTACTTC. Amino acids: CASSLGSEETQYF.

At least ten counts were recorded for this clonotype. V gene TRBV18 combines with J gene TRBJ1-2; 9 bases are a match to TRBD1. With 2 bases clipped from V and 8 bases from J, the junction kept 6 bases outside the gene matches. This CDR3 is built from 14 residues. Germline V gene data show CDR1 as KGHSH and CDR2 as LQKENI. In DNA, the CDR3 is TGTGCCAGCTCACCAGTACAGGGGGCTCGGGGCTACACCTTC. Translating it yields CASSPVQGARGYTF.

The sample holds many counts of this clonotype. V usage is TRBV19 and J usage is TRBJ2-2; 8 bases line up with TRBD2. CDR1 is LNHDA and CDR2 is SQIVND in the germline V gene (reference sequence). The junction had 8 bases not matched to a gene; V was cut back by 5 bases and J by 3 bases. This CDR3 is built from 16 residues. CDR3 DNA sequence: TGTGCCAGTAGTTCAATTAGCGGGAAGTACACCGGGGAGCTGTTTTTT. Translated, it gives CASSSISGKYTGELFF.

The gene calls are TRBV19 and TRBJ2-3; D is possibly TRBD2 (6 bases). The germline V and J ends were trimmed by 5 bases and 1 base, with 13 bases remaining between them. The length of the CDR3 is 15 residues. Germline V gene sequence: CDR1 LNHDA, CDR2 SQIVND (reference sequence). The CDR3 DNA sequence: TGTGCCAGTAGTCTACCCGGGAGTGGCACAGATACGCAGTATTTT. Translated, it gives CASSLPGSGTDTQYF. Variable domain in full (rest from reference TRBV19 and TRBJ2-3): DGGITQSPKYLFRKEGQNVTLSCEQNLNHDAMYWYRQDPGQGLRLIYYSQIVNDFQKGDIAEGYSVSREKKESFPLTVTSAQKNPTAFYLCASSLPGSGTDTQYFGPGTRLTVL.

Many counts were recorded for this clonotype. This chain uses TRBV6-1 with TRBJ1-4, with D maybe TRBD1 (6 bases). Deletions cut 4 bases from V and 0 bases from J, with 15 bases between. Germline lookup yields CDR1 MNHNS and CDR2 SASEGT. This CDR3 is 17 amino acids long. The CDR3 protein is CASSGGGLLTTNEKLFF. The CDR3 bases are TGTGCCAGCAGTGGAGGGGGATTGTTGACAACTAATGAAAAACTGTTTTTT.

The table lists this clonotype with many counts. The rearrangement links TRBV7-8 to TRBJ1-1; D uncertain. Per germline, CDR1 SGHVS and CDR2 FQNEAQ. The CDR3 totals 13 residues. V lost 1 base and J 0 bases, leaving 3 bases between the germline ends. The CDR3 DNA sequence: TGTGCCAGCAGCTTAGGAATGAACACTGAAGCTTTCTTT. Encoded protein: CASSLGMNTEAFF.

This clonotype was seen ten or more times. The chain combines TRBV20-1 with TRBJ2-7, with 12 positions matching TRBD1. This CDR3 spans 14 amino acids. From germline, CDR1 is DFQATT and CDR2 SNEGSKA (reference sequence). Trimming removed 5 bases from V and 3 bases from J; junction bases left unmatched: 5. This CDR3 reads CSAPGQGANYEQYF. Written as DNA, the CDR3 is TGCAGTGCTCCGGGACAGGGGGCCAACTACGAGCAGTACTTC.

The rearrangement uses TRBV27 and TRBJ2-1; 8 positions agree with TRBD1. This CDR3 has 15 residues. Germline lookup yields CDR1 MNHEY and CDR2 SMNVEV (reference sequence). V lost 2 bases, J lost 3 bases, and 3 bases stayed unmatched. The CDR3 loop is CASSLGQGIYNEQFF. Here the CDR3 DNA reads TGTGCCAGCAGTTTAGGACAGGGTATCTACAATGAGCAGTTCTTC.

This clonotype was observed many times. The V call is TRBV12-3 or TRBV12-4, the J call TRBJ2-7, with a tentative D call TRBD2 (6 bases). The CDR3 sequence is 16 residues long. Deletions cut 6 bases from V and 5 bases from J, with 23 bases between. The DNA of the CDR3 is TGTGCCAGCAGCCAACTACTACTCGCGGGGTTGAACGAGCAGTACTTC. Translated, it gives CASSQLLLAGLNEQYF.

This clonotype was counted many times. The chain links TRBV20-1 to TRBJ2-5; 11 bases map to TRBD1. Germline CDR1 reads DFQATT; CDR2 reads SNEGSKA (reference sequence). V was clipped by 5 bases and J by 2 bases; unmatched bases: 4. The CDR3 runs to 14 residues. The CDR3 is CSAYGTGGQETQYF. The CDR3 DNA follows: TGCAGTGCTTACGGGACAGGGGGACAAGAGACCCAGTACTTC.

This clonotype was seen ten or more times. The CDR3: CASSDAPMIMKKLFF. CDR3 coding DNA: TGTGCCAGCAGTGATGCTCCAATGATAATGAAAAAACTGTTTTTT. The rearrangement joins TRBV6-1 to TRBJ1-4; D remains unclear. The CDR3 spans 15 residues. The germline V gene encodes CDR1 MNHNS and CDR2 SASEGT. V was trimmed by 3 bases and J by 9 bases, leaving 17 bases between them.